This TCR beta chain was identified during a study of Graves' ophthalmopathy and Graves' hyperthyroidism. Study-wide results and caveats: Appearing in blood as well were most expanded thyroid clonotypes above 0.001 frequency.

Amplification of the TCR beta CDR3 regions used RNA transcripts (as template). First-round RT-PCR used HTBI primers; second-round multiplex PCR followed. Via MiXCR, TCRdb re-called the multiplex PCR reads, giving one row per CDR3 protein. The sample consists of 650,000 to 900,000 distinct CDR3 sequences, roughly two fifths of them appearing once. Comments on this clonotype: Its specificity is unknown. Possible read error: a much larger clone is one base away.

Trimming pared 2 bases from V and 4 bases from J, leaving 14 bases between. Germline CDR1 is SGHAT and CDR2 is FQNNGV. The CDR3 has 15 residues. Sequencing was performed on peripheral blood. This TCR derives from an adult man with Graves' ophthalmopathy. V usage is TRBV11-2 and J usage is TRBJ1-1, with D tentatively TRBD1 (5 bases). Written as DNA, the CDR3 is TGTGCCAGCAGCTTACTTCTAATCAGGGTCACTGAAGCTTTCTTT. It codes for CASSLLLIRVTEAFF. Together with reference TRBV11-2 and TRBJ1-1, the CDR3 gives the full variable domain: EAGVAQSPRYKIIEKRQSVAFWCNPISGHATLYWYQQILGQGPKLLIQFQNNGVVDDSQLPKDRFSAERLKGVDSTLKIQPAKLEDSAVYLCASSLLLIRVTEAFFGQGTRLTVV.